This T cell receptor beta chain appears in the sequencing data of a study of beta chain features in type 1 diabetes. Of note for this clone: Its antigen is not known.

Overall study findings and caveats: Any HLA effect on TCRB rearrangement was left unresolved by small sub-analyses. Among all four CD4+ subsets, Type 1 diabetes patients had TCRB CDR3s that were moderately but significantly shorter.

Expressed TCRB transcripts were sequenced, since all the RNA that had been isolated was reverse transcribed. Sequencing used immunoSEQ multiplex PCR; TCRdb keeps in-frame clones, though not all of them. Here the sample spans 130,000 to 150,000 clones, 6.9% being singletons. CD45RO/CCR7/CD25/CD127/CD95/CD27 separated CD4+ naive, central memory, regulatory and stem cell-like memory cells by sorting. Germline assignment: CDR1 LNHNV and CDR2 YYDKDF (reference sequence). The CDR3 covers 15 residues. J was trimmed by 4 bases and V by 1 base; bases with no gene match: 5. This clonotype was obtained from a woman aged 25-40 years in good health. The rearrangement joins TRBV15 to TRBJ2-3; 7 bases are shared with TRBD2. The sample taken for sequencing was central memory CD4+ T cells from blood. The CDR3 DNA sequence: TGTGCCACCAGCAGAGGCGGGAGTGGGGCAGATACGCAGTATTTT. Translated: CATSRGGSGADTQYF.